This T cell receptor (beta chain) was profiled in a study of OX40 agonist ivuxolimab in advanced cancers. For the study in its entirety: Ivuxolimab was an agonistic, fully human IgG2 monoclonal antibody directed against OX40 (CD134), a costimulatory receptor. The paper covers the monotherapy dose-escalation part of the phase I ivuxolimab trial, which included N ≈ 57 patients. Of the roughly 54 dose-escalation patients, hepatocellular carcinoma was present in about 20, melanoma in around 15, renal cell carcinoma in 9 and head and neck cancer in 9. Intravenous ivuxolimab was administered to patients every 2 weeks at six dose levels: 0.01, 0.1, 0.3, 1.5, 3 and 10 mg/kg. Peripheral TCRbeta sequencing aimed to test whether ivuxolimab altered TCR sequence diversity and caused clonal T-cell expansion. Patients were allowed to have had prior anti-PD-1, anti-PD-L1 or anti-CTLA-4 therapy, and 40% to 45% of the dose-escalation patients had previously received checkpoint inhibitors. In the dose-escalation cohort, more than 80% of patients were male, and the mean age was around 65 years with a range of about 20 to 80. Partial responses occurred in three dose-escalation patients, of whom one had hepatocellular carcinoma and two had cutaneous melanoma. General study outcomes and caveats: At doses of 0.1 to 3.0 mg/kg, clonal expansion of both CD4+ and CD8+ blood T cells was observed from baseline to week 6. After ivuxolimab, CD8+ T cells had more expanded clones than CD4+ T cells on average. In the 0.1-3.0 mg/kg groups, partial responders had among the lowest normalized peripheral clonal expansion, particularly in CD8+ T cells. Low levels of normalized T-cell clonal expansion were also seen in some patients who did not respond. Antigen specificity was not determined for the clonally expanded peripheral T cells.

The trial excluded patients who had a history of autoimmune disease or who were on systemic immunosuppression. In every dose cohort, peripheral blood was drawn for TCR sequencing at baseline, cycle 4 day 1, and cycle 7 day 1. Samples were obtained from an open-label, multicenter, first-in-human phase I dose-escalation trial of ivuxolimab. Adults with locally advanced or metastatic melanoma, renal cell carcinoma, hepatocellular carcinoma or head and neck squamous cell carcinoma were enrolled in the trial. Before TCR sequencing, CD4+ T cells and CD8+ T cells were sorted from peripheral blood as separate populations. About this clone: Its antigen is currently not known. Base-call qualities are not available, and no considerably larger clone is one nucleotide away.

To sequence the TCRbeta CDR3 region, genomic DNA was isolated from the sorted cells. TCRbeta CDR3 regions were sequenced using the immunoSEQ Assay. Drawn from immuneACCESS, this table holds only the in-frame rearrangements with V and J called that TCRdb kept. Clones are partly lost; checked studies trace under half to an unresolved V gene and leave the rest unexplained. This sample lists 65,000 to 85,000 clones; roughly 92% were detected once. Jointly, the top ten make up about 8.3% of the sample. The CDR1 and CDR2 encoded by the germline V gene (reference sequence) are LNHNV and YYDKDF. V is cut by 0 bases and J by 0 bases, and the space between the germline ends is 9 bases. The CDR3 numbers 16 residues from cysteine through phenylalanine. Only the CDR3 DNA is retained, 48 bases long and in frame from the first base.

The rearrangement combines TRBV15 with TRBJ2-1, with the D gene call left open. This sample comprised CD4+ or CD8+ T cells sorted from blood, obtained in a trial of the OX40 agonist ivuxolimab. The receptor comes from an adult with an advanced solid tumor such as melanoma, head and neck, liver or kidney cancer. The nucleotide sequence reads TGTGCCACCAGCAGAGATCCGGAGAGCTCCTACAATGAGCAGTTCTTC. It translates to CATSRDPESSYNEQFF.